This T cell receptor beta chain derives from a study of technical replicates of blood from several donors. CDR3 length: 16 residues. The V gene's germline CDR1 is SEHNR and CDR2 FQNEAQ (reference sequence). V was pared by 4 bases and J by 1 base, with 11 bases between. Sequencing was performed with immunoSEQ multiplex PCR; in TCRdb, only in-frame clones are kept and a portion is missing. The sample has about 62,000 clones; around 87% are singletons. The sample consisted of PBMCs. The receptor was derived from a human donor in good health. Some clones in this sample may be carry-over from other donors' samples. The chain uses TRBV7-9 and TRBJ2-6; perhaps TRBD2 as D (5 bases). The CDR3 nucleotides read TGTGCCAGCAGCTCGACGAGGGCATCTGGGGCCAACGTCCTGACTTTC. Protein product: CASSSTRASGANVLTF. Full variable domain (outside the CDR3, taken from reference TRBV7-9 and TRBJ2-6): DTGVSQNPRHKITKRGQNVTFRCDPISEHNRLYWYRQTLGQGPEFLTYFQNEAQLEKSRLLSDRFSAERPKGSFSTLEIQRTEQGDSAMYLCASSSTRASGANVLTFGAGSRLTVL.